This entry lists 4 T cell receptor beta chains sequenced from one sample in a study of T cell changes during pregnancy in multiple sclerosis (dated by TCRdb to the late 2010s). Library prep was done by the immunoSEQ multiplex PCR assay. In TCRdb, the immuneACCESS table is reduced to in-frame sequences with V and J assigned. These tables do not hold every clone; where another copy was compared, an unresolved V gene accounts for under half, and the others remain unexplained. This sample holds more than 45,000 clones; around 92% were observed only once. The top ten constitute around 0.56% of the sample. Sample: CD4+ T cells from peripheral blood mononuclear cells, taken after pregnancy. All receptors come from a female donor with multiple sclerosis, enrolled in a pregnancy study.

This clone was observed once. This chain uses TRBV10-3 with TRBJ2-3, with 7 bases fitting TRBD2. Germline loops: CDR1 ENHRY, CDR2 SYGVKD. This CDR3 has 15 amino acids. With V trimmed by 10 bases and J by 1 base, 11 bases remained unmatched. CDR3 sequence: CATDREAGRTDTQYF. The CDR3 DNA reads as TGTGCCACCGATCGCGAAGCGGGGCGCACAGATACGCAGTATTTT.

The chain combines TRBV4-2 with TRBJ2-1; 7 bases fit TRBD1. Trimming at V came to 3 bases and at J to 4 bases, leaving 6 bases not matched to a gene. CDR1 and CDR2 (germline): LGHNA, YNFKEQ. The CDR3 is made up of 15 amino acids. CDR3 coding DNA: TGTGCCAGCAGCCAGATCGACAGGGATTACAATGAGCAGTTCTTC. Its translation: CASSQIDRDYNEQFF.

This clone was recorded only once. V is TRBV19 and J is TRBJ2-2; D perhaps matches TRBD1 (6 bases). V lost 1 base, J lost 3 bases, and 9 bases lay in between. Germline loops: CDR1 LNHDA, CDR2 SQIVND (reference sequence). This CDR3 comprises 15 residues. The CDR3: CASSIGQEYTGELFF. The CDR3 DNA reads TGTGCCAGTAGTATAGGACAGGAATACACCGGGGAGCTGTTTTTT. The variable domain in full, with the rest retrieved from reference TRBV19 and TRBJ2-2, is DGGITQSPKYLFRKEGQNVTLSCEQNLNHDAMYWYRQDPGQGLRLIYYSQIVNDFQKGDIAEGYSVSREKKESFPLTVTSAQKNPTAFYLCASSIGQEYTGELFFGEGSRLTVL.

The genes are TRBV7-2 and TRBJ2-7, with 13 bases matching TRBD2. The trim removed 5 bases at V and 7 bases at J, leaving 8 bases unmatched. Germline CDR1 is SGHTA and CDR2 is FQGNSA. The length of the CDR3 is 15 residues. The CDR3 is CASSIGLAGVGEQYF. The CDR3 DNA sequence: TGTGCCAGCAGCATAGGACTAGCGGGAGTAGGAGAGCAGTACTTC.